This T cell receptor beta chain stems from a study of CD8+CD57+ T cells in acquired aplastic anemia. The CDR3 has 11 amino acids. The V gene's germline CDR1 is GTSNPN and CDR2 SVGIG (reference sequence). V was shortened by 4 bases and J by 6 bases, with 7 bases between the two germline ends. This clonotype was counted many times. TCR beta VDJ combinations and CDR3 sequences were profiled from genomic DNA. Each CDR3 protein gets one entry after TCRdb re-called the reads with MiXCR. The table includes 200,000 to 250,000 distinct CDR3 sequences, approximately 50% detected once. For sequencing, patients were chosen who had shown expansion of CD8+CD57+ cells by flow cytometry. At the time of blood sampling, patients had not yet received any therapy.

The sample taken for sequencing was sorted CD4+, CD8+, or CD8+CD57+ T cells (not recorded which) from PBMCs. This clonotype was sampled from a human donor with aplastic anemia. The rearrangement joins TRBV30 to TRBJ2-1; D not certain. Written as DNA, the CDR3 is TGTGCCTGGACGGCAGGCAATGAGCAGTTCTTC. This gives the protein CAWTAGNEQFF.